This TCR beta chain was documented in a study of blood T cell repertoires in COVID-19. Study-wide context: T cells, B-cell-depleted T cells, or PBMCs provided the cDNA or gDNA that served as material.

As processed by the authors: Reference gene primer amplification gave nucleated cell count estimates. Measured with immunoSEQ multiplex PCR; TCRdb has only the in-frame clones, and not every one. V, J and clone size are taken as reported in that table, and D and trimming were inferred from the DNA itself. The sample consists of 490,000 or so clones, around nine tenths of them appearing once. The germline gives CDR1 SNHLY, CDR2 FYNNEI. This CDR3 contains 15 residues. V lost 6 bases, J lost 2 bases, and 14 bases lay in between. In assigning cohorts, the study relied on participant-reported clinical history. Cohort 3 recovery required two negative PCRs, clearance, or symptom resolution.

The chain is built from TRBV2 and TRBJ2-1, with D tentatively TRBD2 (6 bases). Sequencing used PBMCs or T cells enriched from blood (not recorded which). The sequence derives from a woman aged 60 to 75 who had recovered from COVID-19. This chain's CDR3 is CASSGAGTPYNEQFF. Written as DNA, the CDR3 is TGTGCCAGCAGCGGTGCGGGGACCCCCTACAATGAGCAGTTCTTC.